This is a list of T cell receptor beta chains from one sample in a study of blood T cell repertoires in COVID-19. TCRdb's table, derived via immunoSEQ multiplex PCR, lists solely in-frame clones and lacks some. The sample gives roughly 220,000 clones, 70% to 90% of which show up once; approximately 14% is in the top ten. Sequenced: PBMCs or T cells enriched from blood (not recorded which). The receptors were sampled from a woman aged 45 to 65 with acute COVID-19. CDR3s leave out the opening cysteine and the closing phenylalanine or tryptophan. The order of the fields is D gene, V gene, CDR3 protein. A D gene is named only where the DNA matches it firmly.

>TRBD1|TRBV10-3
AISGGGQGAGNTIY
>-|TRBV4-2
ASRTGGEQF
>-|TRBV28
ASRSGPSYNEQF
>TRBD1|TRBV27
ASSLTGGDSPLH
>TRBD1|TRBV19
ASGRQGGEKLF
>-|TRBV5-1
ASSLRGHPQGETQY
>TRBD1|TRBV5-5
ASSWGPGQGNGYT
>TRBD1|TRBV5-1
ASSWGQISMNTEAF
>-|TRBV28
ASSFSTVSGSEKLF
>TRBD1|TRBV7-2
ASSLQPTGYNDGYT
>-|TRBV30
AWSVLAPEAF
>-|TRBV6-4
ASSETILHEQY
>TRBD1|TRBV11-3
ASSLGQGKEKLF
>-|TRBV6-5
ASLRVETDTQY
>-|TRBV4-1
ASSPTGSTYNQPQH
>-|TRBV11-2
ASSPTRPNEQF
>-|TRBV19
ASSIGGSPLH
>-|TRBV11-2
ASSLGARGGEQY
>TRBD2|TRBV5-1
ASIRGAGETQY
>-|TRBV11-2
ASSSFSYNEQF
>TRBD2|TRBV5-1
ASSQLAGVVYNEQF
>TRBD2|TRBV30
AWSGTSGRDFTGELF
>-|TRBV5-1
ASSKAGAENTEAF
>-|TRBV18
ASSPQRDNEQF
>-|TRBV10-3
AICQIPNQPQH
>-|TRBV4-1
ASSQGSSHEQY
>-|TRBV7-9
ASSLTGVGGYT
>-|TRBV7-9
ASSSVATGELF
>-|TRBV11-3
ASSPGGGYNEQY
>TRBD1|TRBV7-2
ASSLSGGEETQY
>TRBD1|TRBV27
ASSLWGQGNNEQF
>-|TRBV28
ASKGPQGFSNQPQH
>-|TRBV4-3
ASSPLSGPSTDTQY
>-|TRBV9
ASSVGGPAYEQY
>TRBD2|TRBV18
ASSPPGLGVGELF
>-|TRBV2
ASSRGSQY
>-|TRBV5-1
ASSLEGGTEAF
>-|TRBV27
ASSPAGTGGETQY
>TRBD1|TRBV7-8
ASSTYRDRERYGYT
>-|TRBV27
ASSLSPGAGTDTQY
>TRBD1|TRBV24-1
ATSDDRGGNEQF
>-|TRBV27
ASKKTSTDTQY
>TRBD1|TRBV18
ASSPLTGGNEQF
>-|TRBV28
ASREGFNEQF
>TRBD1|TRBV5-1
ASSLRTGDEQY
>TRBD1|TRBV28
ASSSGQGNNSPLH
>-|TRBV6-5
ASSYSSQKNTEAF
>-|TRBV7-8
ASSPGQSSNQPQH
>-|TRBV7-2
ASSLARRGGEQY
>TRBD1|TRBV7-2
ASRPDREGTEAF
>TRBD2|TRBV10-3
AISGATGTTNNEQF
>TRBD1|TRBV2
ASSFTGVDTQY
>-|TRBV10-1
ARDSWGQPQH